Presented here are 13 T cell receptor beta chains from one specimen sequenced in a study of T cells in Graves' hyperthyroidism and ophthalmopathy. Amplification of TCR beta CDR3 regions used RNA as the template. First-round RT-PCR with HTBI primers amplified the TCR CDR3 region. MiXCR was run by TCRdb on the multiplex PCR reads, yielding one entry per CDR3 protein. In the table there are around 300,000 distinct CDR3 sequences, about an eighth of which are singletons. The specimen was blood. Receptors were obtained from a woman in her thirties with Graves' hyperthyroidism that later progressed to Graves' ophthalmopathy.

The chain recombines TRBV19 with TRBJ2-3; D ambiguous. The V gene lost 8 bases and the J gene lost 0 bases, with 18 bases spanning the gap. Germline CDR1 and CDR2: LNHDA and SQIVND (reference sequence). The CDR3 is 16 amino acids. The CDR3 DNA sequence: TGTGCCAGTGGGCTGGGTCAGCAGCCTAGCACAGATACGCAGTATTTT. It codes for CASGLGQQPSTDTQYF. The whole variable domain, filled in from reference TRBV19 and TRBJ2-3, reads DGGITQSPKYLFRKEGQNVTLSCEQNLNHDAMYWYRQDPGQGLRLIYYSQIVNDFQKGDIAEGYSVSREKKESFPLTVTSAQKNPTAFYLCASGLGQQPSTDTQYFGPGTRLTVL.

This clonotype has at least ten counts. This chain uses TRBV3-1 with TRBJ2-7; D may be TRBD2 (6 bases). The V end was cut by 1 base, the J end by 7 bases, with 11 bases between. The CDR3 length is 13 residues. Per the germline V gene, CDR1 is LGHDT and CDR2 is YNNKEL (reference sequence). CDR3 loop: CASSQVPAGEQYF. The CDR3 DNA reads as TGTGCCAGCAGCCAAGTGCCCGCGGGGGAGCAGTACTTC.

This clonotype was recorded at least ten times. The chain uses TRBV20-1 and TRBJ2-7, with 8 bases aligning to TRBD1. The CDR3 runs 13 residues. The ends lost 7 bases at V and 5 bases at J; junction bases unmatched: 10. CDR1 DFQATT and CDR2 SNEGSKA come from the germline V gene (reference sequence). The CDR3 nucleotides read TGCAGTGTCAACAACCAGGGGGCGGACGAGCAGTACTTC. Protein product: CSVNNQGADEQYF.

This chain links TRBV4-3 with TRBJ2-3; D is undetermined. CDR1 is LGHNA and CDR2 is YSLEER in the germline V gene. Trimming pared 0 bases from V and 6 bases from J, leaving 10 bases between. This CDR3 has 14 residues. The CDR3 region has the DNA TGCGCCAGCAGCCAAGATCGCGTCTTCGATACGCAGTATTTT. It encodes CASSQDRVFDTQYF.

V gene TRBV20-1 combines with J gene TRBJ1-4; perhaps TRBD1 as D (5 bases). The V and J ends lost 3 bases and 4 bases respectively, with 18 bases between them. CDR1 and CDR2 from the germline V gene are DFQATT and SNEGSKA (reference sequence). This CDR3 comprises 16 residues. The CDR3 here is CSASPPKDTINEKLFF. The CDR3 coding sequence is TGCAGTGCTAGCCCACCCAAGGACACGATTAATGAAAAACTGTTTTTT.

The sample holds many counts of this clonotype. The CDR3: CASSLDRGLAGNTIYF. Written as DNA, the CDR3 is TGTGCCAGCAGCTTGGACAGGGGGCTTGCTGGAAACACCATATATTTT. The chain is built from TRBV5-5 and TRBJ1-3; 9 nucleotides align to TRBD1. Germline lookup yields CDR1 SGHKS and CDR2 YYEKEE (reference sequence). CDR3 length equals 16 residues. Trimming removed 0 bases from V and 2 bases from J; junction bases left unmatched: 3.

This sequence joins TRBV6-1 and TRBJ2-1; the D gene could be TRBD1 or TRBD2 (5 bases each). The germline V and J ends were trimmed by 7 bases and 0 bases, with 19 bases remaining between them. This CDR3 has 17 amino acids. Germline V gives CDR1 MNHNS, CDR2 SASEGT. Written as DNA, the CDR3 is TGTGCCAGCACCCCGGGGCTCGTTGATAGCTCCTACAATGAGCAGTTCTTC. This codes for CASTPGLVDSSYNEQFF.

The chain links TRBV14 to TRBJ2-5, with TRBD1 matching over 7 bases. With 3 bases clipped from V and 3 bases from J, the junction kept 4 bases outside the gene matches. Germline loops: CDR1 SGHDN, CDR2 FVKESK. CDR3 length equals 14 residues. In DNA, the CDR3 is TGTGCCAGCAGCCATAAGGGGGCGGAAGAGACCCAGTACTTC. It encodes CASSHKGAEETQYF.

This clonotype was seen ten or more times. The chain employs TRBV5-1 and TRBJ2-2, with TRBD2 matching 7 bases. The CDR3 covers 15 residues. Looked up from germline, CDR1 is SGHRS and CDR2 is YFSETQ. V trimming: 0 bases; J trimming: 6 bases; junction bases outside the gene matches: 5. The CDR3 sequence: CASSLGGSVPGELFF. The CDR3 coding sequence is TGCGCCAGCAGCTTGGGCGGGAGTGTCCCCGGGGAGCTGTTTTTT.

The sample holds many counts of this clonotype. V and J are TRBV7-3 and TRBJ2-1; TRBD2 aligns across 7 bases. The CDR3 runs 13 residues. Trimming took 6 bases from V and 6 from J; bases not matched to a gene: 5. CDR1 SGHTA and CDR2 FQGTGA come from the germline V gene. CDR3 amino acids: CASRAGESNEQFF. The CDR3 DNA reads TGTGCCAGCAGGGCGGGAGAGAGCAATGAGCAGTTCTTC.

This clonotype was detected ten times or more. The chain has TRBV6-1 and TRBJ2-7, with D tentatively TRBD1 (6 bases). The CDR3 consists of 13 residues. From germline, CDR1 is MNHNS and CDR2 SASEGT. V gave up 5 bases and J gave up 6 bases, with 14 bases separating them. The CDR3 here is CASSSTGPAEQYF. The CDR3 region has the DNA TGTGCCAGCAGTTCGACAGGACCGGCCGAGCAGTACTTC.

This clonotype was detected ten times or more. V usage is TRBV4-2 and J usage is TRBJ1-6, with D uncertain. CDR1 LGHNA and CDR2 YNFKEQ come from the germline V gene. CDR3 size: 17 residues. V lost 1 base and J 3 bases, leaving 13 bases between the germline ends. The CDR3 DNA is TGTGCCAGCAGCCAAGTAGGGCCGAGTGGCTATAATTCACCCCTCCACTTT. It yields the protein CASSQVGPSGYNSPLHF.

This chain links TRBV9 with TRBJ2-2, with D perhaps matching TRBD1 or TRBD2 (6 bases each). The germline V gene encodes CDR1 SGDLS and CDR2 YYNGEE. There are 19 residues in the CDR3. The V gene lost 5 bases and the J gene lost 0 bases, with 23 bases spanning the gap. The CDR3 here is CASSLLDWGADSNTGELFF. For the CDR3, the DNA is TGTGCCAGCAGTCTGCTCGATTGGGGGGCCGACTCGAACACCGGGGAGCTGTTTTTT.